Below are 8 T cell receptor beta chains sequenced from a single sample in a study of OX40 agonist ivuxolimab in advanced cancers. Repertoires were generated with immunoSEQ multiplex PCR, while TCRdb's copy carries only in-frame clones and drops some. The table shows 60,000 to 85,000 clones, with 70% to 90% occurring only once. Sequences were derived from CD4+ or CD8+ T cells sorted from blood, sampled in a trial of the OX40 agonist ivuxolimab. The source of these receptors is an adult with an advanced solid tumor such as melanoma, head and neck, liver or kidney cancer.

This clone appeared a few times. The chain links TRBV29-1 to TRBJ2-1, with 10 bases lining up with TRBD2. The CDR3 is made up of 17 amino acids. The V gene end was trimmed by 4 bases and the J gene end by 0 bases; junction bases not matched to a gene: 9. The germline CDR1 and CDR2 sequences are SQVTM and ANQGSEA. Here the CDR3 reads CSVGSLAGVSSYNEQFF. The CDR3 nucleotides are TGCAGCGTTGGGAGTCTAGCGGGGGTGAGCTCCTACAATGAGCAGTTCTTC.

There are a few counts of this clone. The V gene is TRBV5-5, the J gene TRBJ2-1; no reliable D call. Between the trimmed V and J ends, which lost 2 bases and 4 bases, there was a span of 7 bases. The CDR3 has 13 residues. Germline V lookup: CDR1 SGHKS, CDR2 YYEKEE (reference sequence). The CDR3 loop reads CASSFSNYNEQFF. The CDR3 nucleotides read TGTGCCAGCAGCTTTAGCAATTACAATGAGCAGTTCTTC.

The chain joins TRBV5-1 to TRBJ1-1; D might be TRBD1 (6 bases). The CDR3 length is 14 residues. Germline V gives CDR1 SGHRS, CDR2 YFSETQ. V was clipped by 0 bases and J by 1 base, with 7 bases between them. The chain's CDR3 is CASSLEQGNTEAFF. The CDR3 region has the DNA TGCGCCAGCAGCTTGGAACAGGGGAACACTGAAGCTTTCTTT.

The chain links TRBV19 to TRBJ2-6, with TRBD1 matching 7 bases. Germline loops: CDR1 LNHDA, CDR2 SQIVND (reference sequence). V shed 5 bases, J shed 4 bases, and the junction held 14 bases outside the gene matches. The length of the CDR3 is 18 residues. CDR3 nucleotides: TGTGCCAGTAGTCCTAGGACAGGATGGGCCCCCGGGGCCAACGTCCTGACTTTC. As protein: CASSPRTGWAPGANVLTF.

The V gene is TRBV28, the J gene TRBJ2-7; 7 nucleotides agree with TRBD1. V lost 4 bases, J lost 6 bases, and 6 bases stayed unmatched. Germline values: CDR1 MDHEN, CDR2 SYDVKM. CDR3 length equals 13 residues. The CDR3 reads CASSWTGSSEQYF. The DNA of the CDR3 is TGTGCCAGCAGTTGGACAGGATCTAGCGAGCAGTACTTC.

V is TRBV10-2 and J is TRBJ1-2; 7 positions match TRBD1. The CDR3 length is 14 residues. The germline gives CDR1 WSHSY, CDR2 SAAADI. After removal of 3 bases from V and 7 bases from J, the junction contained 8 bases not matched to a gene. The DNA for the CDR3 is TGCGCCAGCAGTGACTTAACAGGGGAACCTGGCTACACCTTC. This codes for CASSDLTGEPGYTF.

The chain employs TRBV10-3 and TRBJ2-3, with D perhaps TRBD1 or TRBD2 (5 bases each). Trimming removed 5 bases at V and 5 bases at J, with 17 bases between. The CDR3 is made up of 15 amino acids. CDR1 is ENHRY, CDR2 SYGVKD, per germline. The CDR3 region is CAISLNRDGLDTQYF. CDR3 bases: TGTGCCATCAGTCTAAACCGGGACGGCCTAGATACGCAGTATTTT.

The CDR3 sequence: CASSDRGARGNTIYF. DNA for the CDR3: TGTGCCAGCAGTGATCGGGGGGCTAGAGGAAACACCATATATTTT. This rearrangement joins TRBV6-1 to TRBJ1-3; D is perhaps TRBD1 (6 bases). Per the germline V gene, CDR1 is MNHNS and CDR2 is SASEGT. This CDR3 is 15 amino acids long. The ends were cut back, 3 bases at V and 4 bases at J, with 13 bases in the middle.